This TCR beta chain stems from a study of monozygotic twins with inflammatory bowel disease. The study, taken as a whole, reports: Discordant twins had repertoire similarity that did not differ from that of concordant twins, possibly from limited power.

About this clonotype itself: Its specificity is not known.

For every donor, one blood sample of approximately 2.6 ml was drawn. Template switching appended UMIs that held a 6-nucleotide sample barcode. TCRdb reprocessed the 5' RACE reads, with one entry per CDR3 protein and no DNA. Reported are approximately 330,000 distinct CDR3 sequences; the ten largest clones contain approximately 2%. The sequenced sample was blood. The sequence was obtained from a human donor with ulcerative colitis or Crohn's disease, or a healthy co-twin of an affected twin (not recorded which).

CDR3 protein: CASSSRDRVRGYTF. This chain uses TRBV27 with TRBJ1-2; TCRdb indicates TRBD1, and absent DNA this call remains unverified. CDR1 and CDR2 from the germline V gene are MNHEY and SMNVEV (reference sequence). The CDR3 is made up of 14 amino acids.